The following is a T cell receptor beta chain sequence with its context. Its specificity is unknown. Germline values: CDR1 GTSNPN, CDR2 SVGIG (reference sequence). The CDR3 is 16 residues long. With 4 bases removed from V and 4 bases from J, the gap between germline ends came to 22 bases. Starting material of about 450 ng total RNA yielded TCR beta cDNA via a constant-region primer. What produced the TCR beta libraries was three nested multiplex PCR rounds using slightly modified ARM-PCR. The opening two PCR rounds, around 11 cycles each, paired TRBV1-TRBV30 forward primers with a C-beta reverse primer. Via MiXCR, TCRdb re-called the multiplex PCR reads, giving one row per CDR3 protein. The repertoire holds roughly 330,000 distinct CDR3 sequences, with less than 70% as singletons. This record belongs to a study of tumor-infiltrating lymphocytes in primary liver carcinoma. Regarding the study as a whole: Tumor-adjacent and tumor-blood pairs shared a smaller degree of overlap than tumor region pairs.

The source of the blood RNA was unsorted whole blood, and germline DNA was extracted as well. The chain has TRBV30 and TRBJ1-1; D is unclear. Material for sequencing was peripheral blood. The sequence was collected from a man in his forties with primary liver carcinoma and hepatitis B virus infection. The CDR3, as DNA: TGTGCCTGGACCCCGCATAAACCGGGGTTATTCACTGAAGCTTTCTTT. Protein: CAWTPHKPGLFTEAFF.